This TCR beta chain was documented in a study of glioma-infiltrating T cells after dendritic cell vaccination. Study information: Autologous tumor lysate-pulsed dendritic cell vaccination was given between the early 2000s and the early 2010s.

The time point denotes: after dendritic cell vaccination, including at tumor progression/relapse. The V and J ends lost 4 bases and 4 bases, in that order; junction bases with no gene match: 5. The V gene's germline CDR1 is MNHEY and CDR2 SVGAGI. The CDR3 length is 15 residues. TCRdb's table, derived via immunoSEQ multiplex PCR, lists solely in-frame clones and lacks some. The sample contains some 90,000 clones, approximately 78% of which appear only once. V is TRBV6-5 and J is TRBJ2-2; the match to TRBD2 covers 8 bases. This sequence was found in a human donor with glioblastoma. The sequencing used blood, collected after dendritic cell vaccination. The CDR3 DNA reads TGTGCCAGCAGTTCCCCTGGGACTAGCACCGGGGAGCTGTTTTTT. It yields the protein CASSSPGTSTGELFF.